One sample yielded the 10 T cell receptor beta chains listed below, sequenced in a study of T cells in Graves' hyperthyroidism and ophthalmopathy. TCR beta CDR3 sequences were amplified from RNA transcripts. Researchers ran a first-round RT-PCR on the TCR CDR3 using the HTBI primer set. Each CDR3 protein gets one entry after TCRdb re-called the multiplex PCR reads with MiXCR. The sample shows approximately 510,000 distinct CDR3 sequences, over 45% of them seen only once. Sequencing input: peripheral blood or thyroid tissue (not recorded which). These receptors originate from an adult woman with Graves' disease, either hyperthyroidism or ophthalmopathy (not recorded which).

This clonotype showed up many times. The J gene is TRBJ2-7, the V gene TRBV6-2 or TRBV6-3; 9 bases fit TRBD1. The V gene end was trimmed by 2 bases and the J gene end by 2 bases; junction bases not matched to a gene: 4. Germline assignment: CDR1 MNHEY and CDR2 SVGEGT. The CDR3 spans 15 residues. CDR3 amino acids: CASSYPGQGTYEQYF. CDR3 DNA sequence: TGTGCCAGCAGTTACCCGGGACAGGGAACCTACGAGCAGTACTTC.

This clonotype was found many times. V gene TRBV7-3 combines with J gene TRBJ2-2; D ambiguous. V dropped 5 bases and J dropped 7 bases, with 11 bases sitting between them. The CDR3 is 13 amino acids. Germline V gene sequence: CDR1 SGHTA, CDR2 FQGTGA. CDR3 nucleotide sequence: TGTGCCAGCAGCCGGGTTACGGGCGGGGAGCTGTTTTTT. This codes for CASSRVTGGELFF.

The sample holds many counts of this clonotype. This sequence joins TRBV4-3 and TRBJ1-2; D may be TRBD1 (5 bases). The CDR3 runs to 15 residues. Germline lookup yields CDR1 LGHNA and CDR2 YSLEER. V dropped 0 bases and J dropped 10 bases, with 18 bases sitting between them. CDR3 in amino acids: CASSQDRGRALPYTF. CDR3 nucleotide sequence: TGCGCCAGCAGCCAAGATCGCGGCAGGGCCCTACCCTACACCTTC.

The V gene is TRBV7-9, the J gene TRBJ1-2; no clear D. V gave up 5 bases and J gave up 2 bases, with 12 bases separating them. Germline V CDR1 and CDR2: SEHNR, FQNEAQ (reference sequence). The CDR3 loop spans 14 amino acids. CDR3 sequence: CASSQNLANYGYTF. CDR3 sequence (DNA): TGTGCCAGCAGCCAGAATCTCGCAAACTATGGCTACACCTTC. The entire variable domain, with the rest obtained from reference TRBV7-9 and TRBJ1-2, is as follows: DTGVSQNPRHKITKRGQNVTFRCDPISEHNRLYWYRQTLGQGPEFLTYFQNEAQLEKSRLLSDRFSAERPKGSFSTLEIQRTEQGDSAMYLCASSQNLANYGYTFGSGTRLTVV.

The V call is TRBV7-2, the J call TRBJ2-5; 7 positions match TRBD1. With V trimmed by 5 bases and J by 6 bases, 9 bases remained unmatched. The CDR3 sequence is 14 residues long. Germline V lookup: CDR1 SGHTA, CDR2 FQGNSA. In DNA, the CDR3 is TGTGCCAGCAGCCAACGACAGGGCCGACAGACCCAGTACTTC. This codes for CASSQRQGRQTQYF.

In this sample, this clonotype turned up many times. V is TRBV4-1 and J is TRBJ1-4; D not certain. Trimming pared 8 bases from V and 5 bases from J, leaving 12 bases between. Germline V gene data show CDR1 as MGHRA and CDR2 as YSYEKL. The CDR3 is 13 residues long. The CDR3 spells CASGRAPNEKLFF. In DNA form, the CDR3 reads TGCGCCAGCGGAAGGGCCCCCAATGAAAAACTGTTTTTT.

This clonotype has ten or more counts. The CDR3 region has the DNA TGTGCCAGCAGCTTAGAGGCAGGGGAAAGTGGCTACACCTTC. Its translation: CASSLEAGESGYTF. The chain is built from TRBV7-9 and TRBJ1-2; perhaps TRBD1 as D (6 bases). The CDR3 totals 14 residues. The V end lost 1 base, the J end lost 7 bases, and 13 bases lay between the germline ends. Germline loops: CDR1 SEHNR, CDR2 FQNEAQ (reference sequence). The whole variable domain, filled in from reference TRBV7-9 and TRBJ1-2, reads DTGVSQNPRHKITKRGQNVTFRCDPISEHNRLYWYRQTLGQGPEFLTYFQNEAQLEKSRLLSDRFSAERPKGSFSTLEIQRTEQGDSAMYLCASSLEAGESGYTFGSGTRLTVV.

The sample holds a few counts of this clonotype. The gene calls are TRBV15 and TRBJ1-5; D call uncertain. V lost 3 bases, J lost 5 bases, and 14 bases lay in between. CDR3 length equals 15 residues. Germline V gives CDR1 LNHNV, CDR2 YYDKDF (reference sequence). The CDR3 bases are TGTGCCACCAGCAGGGGTACCGCCAGTTATCAGCCCCAGCATTTT. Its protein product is CATSRGTASYQPQHF.

In nucleotides, the CDR3 is TGTGCCAGCAGTGAAAGGGGCGGGATCTACGAGCAGTACTTC. Translating it yields CASSERGGIYEQYF. The chain has TRBV2 and TRBJ2-7; a possible D gene is TRBD2 (6 bases). Germline CDR1 reads SNHLY; CDR2 reads FYNNEI. The CDR3 spans 14 residues. Trimming cost V 2 bases and J 3 bases, with 11 bases left between them.

The CDR3 loop reads CASSLGAAGNTEAFF. The CDR3 nucleotides read TGTGCCAGCAGCTTAGGGGCCGCGGGCAACACTGAAGCTTTCTTT. The chain uses TRBV7-6 and TRBJ1-1; D gene uncertain. CDR3 length equals 15 residues. Trimming left V 1 base short and J 2 bases short, with 11 bases between. The V gene's germline CDR1 is SGHVS and CDR2 FNYEAQ.